Below are 22 T cell receptor beta chains sequenced from a single sample in a study of shared clonotypes between healthy human individuals. Profiling relied on immunoSEQ multiplex PCR, and the TCRdb table lists in-frame clones only, not all of them. The sample lists roughly 1,100,000 clones; about 75% were seen once. Material for sequencing was memory CD4+ T cells sorted from blood. Subset specified: CD45RA-negative fraction. The receptors shown here come from a man aged 18 to 29 in good health.

The rearrangement uses TRBV5-1 and TRBJ1-1; 8 bases agree with TRBD1. CDR1 and CDR2 from the germline V gene are SGHRS and YFSETQ. J was trimmed by 5 bases and V by 0 bases; bases with no gene match: 9. The CDR3 runs to 16 residues. CDR3 loop: CASSLALDRAETEAFF. CDR3 sequence (DNA): TGCGCCAGCAGCTTGGCCCTGGACAGGGCGGAGACTGAAGCTTTCTTT.

The genes are TRBV19 and TRBJ1-1; TRBD1 agrees at 10 bases. With 6 bases clipped from V and 1 base from J, the junction kept 5 bases outside the gene matches. The CDR3 is made up of 15 amino acids. Germline lookup yields CDR1 LNHDA and CDR2 SQIVND (reference sequence). This CDR3 reads CASRSGTGENTEAFF. CDR3 in DNA: TGTGCCAGTAGGTCCGGGACAGGGGAGAACACTGAAGCTTTCTTT.

The chain uses TRBV7-3 and TRBJ2-5; 8 bases line up with TRBD2. Per the germline V gene, CDR1 is SGHTA and CDR2 is FQGTGA. The CDR3 has 15 residues. V lost 3 bases to trimming and J lost 3 bases; unmatched junction nucleotides: 6. The CDR3 loop is CASSFNGGAKETQYF. The CDR3 coding sequence is TGTGCCAGCAGCTTCAACGGGGGGGCTAAAGAGACCCAGTACTTC.

The chain uses TRBV19 and TRBJ1-1; D unclear. The CDR3 loop spans 11 amino acids. Germline assignment: CDR1 LNHDA and CDR2 SQIVND (reference sequence). V gave up 5 bases and J gave up 7 bases, with 8 bases separating them. CDR3 in DNA: TGTGCCAGTAGTCTAAGGCGTGAAGCTTTCTTT. This sequence encodes CASSLRREAFF.

This clone was detected a few times. The chain has TRBV18 and TRBJ1-2, with D hard to call. Trimming took off 2 bases at V and 5 bases at J, with 9 bases between the two ends. The CDR3 runs 13 residues. The V gene's germline CDR1 is KGHSH and CDR2 LQKENI. The DNA for the CDR3 is TGTGCCAGCTCACCATCCCAGGAATATGGCTACACCTTC. Its translation: CASSPSQEYGYTF.

The genes are TRBV28 and TRBJ2-2, with TRBD1 as a possible D gene (6 bases). The CDR3 loop spans 16 amino acids. Between the trimmed V and J ends, which lost 1 base and 1 base, there was a span of 10 bases. Germline V lookup: CDR1 MDHEN, CDR2 SYDVKM. For the CDR3, the DNA is TGTGCCAGCAGTTTATCAGGGGCGAAGAACACCGGGGAGCTGTTTTTT. Translated, it gives CASSLSGAKNTGELFF.

This clone is a singleton in its sample. This chain links TRBV7-2 with TRBJ2-1; 7 bases agree with TRBD2. The CDR3 is 14 amino acids. The germline CDR1 and CDR2 sequences are SGHTA and FQGNSA. J gave up 7 bases and V 5 bases, and 8 bases lay outside the gene matches. This CDR3 is CASSVGGRINEQFF. CDR3 coding DNA: TGTGCCAGCAGCGTCGGGGGGAGGATAAATGAGCAGTTCTTC.

As to this clone: The sample contains more than one DNA sequence encoding this CDR3. The CDR3 coding sequence is TGTGCCAGTAGTAGACAGGGACTGAGCACAGATACGCAGTATTTT. Protein product: CASSRQGLSTDTQYF. This chain uses TRBV19 with TRBJ2-3, with a tentative D call TRBD1 (7 bases). From germline, CDR1 is LNHDA and CDR2 SQIVND (reference sequence). This CDR3 has 15 residues. V was cut by 4 bases and J by 0 bases, with 11 bases left in between. The full variable domain, rest sourced from reference TRBV19 and TRBJ2-3, is DGGITQSPKYLFRKEGQNVTLSCEQNLNHDAMYWYRQDPGQGLRLIYYSQIVNDFQKGDIAEGYSVSREKKESFPLTVTSAQKNPTAFYLCASSRQGLSTDTQYFGPGTRLTVL.

The J gene is TRBJ1-2, the V gene TRBV6-1; TRBD1 is a possible D gene (6 bases). The germline gives CDR1 MNHNS, CDR2 SASEGT. The CDR3 sequence is 13 residues long. The V and J ends lost 5 bases and 2 bases respectively, with 9 bases between them. CDR3 residues: CASSIDRNYGYTF. The CDR3 DNA is TGTGCCAGCAGTATCGACAGGAACTATGGCTACACCTTC.

The chain uses TRBV5-4 and TRBJ2-3; no clear D. This CDR3 spans 15 amino acids. Germline V lookup: CDR1 SGHNT, CDR2 YYREEE (reference sequence). V was pared by 2 bases and J by 0 bases, with 10 bases between. This chain's CDR3 is CASSFGATSTDTQYF. CDR3 nucleotides: TGTGCCAGCAGCTTCGGAGCGACTAGCACAGATACGCAGTATTTT.

The chain links TRBV18 to TRBJ2-7; the D is unclear. CDR1 is KGHSH and CDR2 is LQKENI in the germline V gene. V gave up 3 bases and J gave up 0 bases, with 9 bases separating them. The CDR3 runs 14 residues. Here the CDR3 DNA reads TGTGCCAGCTCACCGGAAACTTCCTCCTACGAGCAGTACTTC. Translating it yields CASSPETSSYEQYF.

The gene calls are TRBV4-3 and TRBJ1-4; TRBD1 matches at 9 bases. CDR1 and CDR2 from the germline V gene are LGHNA and YSLEER. Germline trimming cut 1 base from V and 12 bases from J; bases unmatched to any gene: 15. The CDR3 runs 17 residues. The CDR3 region is CASSQGAGTGRLVELFF. CDR3 DNA: TGCGCCAGCAGCCAAGGGGCCGGGACAGGGAGATTGGTGGAACTGTTTTTT.

The rearrangement links TRBV9 to TRBJ2-2; D gene unclear. Per the germline V gene, CDR1 is SGDLS and CDR2 is YYNGEE. The CDR3 is 14 residues long. V lost 6 bases, J lost 4 bases, and 13 bases lay in between. CDR3 protein: CASTLLSGTGELFF. The CDR3 coding sequence is TGTGCCAGCACCTTGCTAAGTGGCACCGGGGAGCTGTTTTTT.

This clone was seen a few times. The V gene is TRBV7-2, the J gene TRBJ2-7; D may correspond to TRBD1 or TRBD2 (5 bases each). This CDR3 has 14 residues. Trimming stripped 2 bases from V and 3 bases from J, with 11 bases between. The germline V gene encodes CDR1 SGHTA and CDR2 FQGNSA. CDR3 nucleotides: TGTGCCAGCAGCTTAATGGGACCGAACTACGAGCAGTACTTC. Amino acids: CASSLMGPNYEQYF.

The CDR3 loop reads CASSADGNSGNTIYF. CDR3 bases: TGCGCCAGCAGCGCGGACGGAAACTCTGGAAACACCATATATTTT. V is TRBV5-1 and J is TRBJ1-3; no firm D call. Between the trimmed V and J ends, which lost 4 bases and 0 bases, there was a span of 11 bases. CDR1 and CDR2 (germline): SGHRS, YFSETQ. This CDR3 has 15 residues.

The CDR3 spells CASSRHFGEQETQYF. CDR3 in DNA: TGTGCCAGCAGCCGCCATTTTGGGGAACAAGAGACCCAGTACTTC. The J gene is TRBJ2-5, the V gene TRBV6-5; D gene uncertain. Trimming left V 6 bases short and J 2 bases short, with 16 bases between. Germline V lookup: CDR1 MNHEY, CDR2 SVGAGI. The CDR3 has 15 amino acids.

The chain joins TRBV7-8 to TRBJ2-1, with D tentatively TRBD2 (6 bases). CDR1 and CDR2 (germline): SGHVS, FQNEAQ. Trimming cost V 3 bases and J 4 bases, with 13 bases left between them. The CDR3 is 15 amino acids. CDR3 amino acids: CASSFRFGSYNEQFF. The DNA of the CDR3 is TGTGCCAGCAGCTTCCGTTTCGGGAGTTACAATGAGCAGTTCTTC.

This rearrangement joins TRBV5-1 to TRBJ2-5, with D uncertain. Looked up from germline, CDR1 is SGHRS and CDR2 is YFSETQ. Trimming removed 0 bases from V and 1 base from J, with 7 bases in between. The CDR3 runs 14 residues. The CDR3 nucleotides read TGCGCCAGCAGCTTGGTTTCAAGCCAAGAGACCCAGTACTTC. Its translation: CASSLVSSQETQYF.

V and J are TRBV27 and TRBJ2-5; 9 positions agree with TRBD2. The germline V gene encodes CDR1 MNHEY and CDR2 SMNVEV (reference sequence). The CDR3 runs to 13 residues. The J segment lost 11 bases and the V segment lost 2 bases, leaving 6 bases of the junction unmatched. CDR3 DNA sequence: TGTGCCAGCAGTTTAGCGACTAGCGGAGAGCAGTACTTC. Its translation is CASSLATSGEQYF.

In this sample, this clone turned up a few times. The V and J genes are TRBV5-1 and TRBJ2-3; D remains ambiguous. The germline V gene encodes CDR1 SGHRS and CDR2 YFSETQ. The V and J ends lost 2 bases and 2 bases respectively, with 9 bases between them. The CDR3 consists of 14 residues. CDR3 protein: CASSFQKDTDTQYF. CDR3 nucleotide sequence: TGCGCCAGCAGCTTCCAGAAGGACACAGATACGCAGTATTTT.

The chain carries TRBV6-1 and TRBJ1-6; 7 nucleotides match TRBD1. Looked up from germline, CDR1 is MNHNS and CDR2 is SASEGT. With 6 bases clipped from V and 6 bases from J, the junction kept 8 bases outside the gene matches. The length of the CDR3 is 15 residues. The CDR3 region is CASRRQGDSNSPLHF. CDR3 sequence (DNA): TGTGCCAGCAGGAGACAAGGGGACAGTAATTCACCCCTCCACTTT.

The rearrangement links TRBV5-6 to TRBJ2-7; D tentatively reads TRBD1 or TRBD2 (5 bases each). Germline V CDR1 and CDR2: SGHDT, YYEEEE. The CDR3 runs 13 residues. V was clipped by 5 bases and J by 3 bases, with 12 bases between them. The CDR3 DNA follows: TGTGCCAGCAGTCGGGACGGACTCTACGAGCAGTACTTC. Translating gives CASSRDGLYEQYF.